This T cell receptor beta chain was identified in a study of shared clonotypes between healthy human individuals. Study outcomes and limitations: Rarefaction showed sorted-subset sequencing was incomplete despite large depth. About 5% of naive CD4 clonotypes were shared across four donors.

Germline-derived CDR1 and CDR2 are MNHEY and SMNVEV (reference sequence). CDR3 size: 15 residues. V was clipped by 5 bases and J by 1 base, with 15 bases between them. Here immunoSEQ multiplex PCR was the method, and the copy in TCRdb shows in-frame clones only, minus some. This sample has nearly 750,000 clones, with around 70% found just once. The table lists this clone with a count of one. Its antigen is undetermined. The rearrangement links TRBV27 to TRBJ2-7; D is perhaps TRBD1 or TRBD2 (5 bases each). The receptor's source is a woman aged 30 to 39 in good health. Sequenced: memory CD4+ T cells sorted from blood. Subset denoted: CD45RA-negative fraction. Here the CDR3 reads CASSGGNYPSYEQYF. The CDR3 nucleotides are TGTGCCAGCAGTGGGGGAAATTATCCTTCCTACGAGCAGTACTTC.